This T cell receptor (beta chain) was sequenced for a study of blood T cell repertoires in COVID-19. This clone occurred once. As handled by the study authors: Amplification with reference gene primers provided the estimates of nucleated cell counts. This table comes from immunoSEQ multiplex PCR, and its TCRdb copy is limited to in-frame clones, with some not included. V, J and clone size were drawn from that table, and D and trimming were deduced from the DNA. The table has 65,000 to 85,000 clones, approximately 92% seen once. The germline CDR1 and CDR2 sequences are GTSNPN and SVGIG (reference sequence). This CDR3 is 14 amino acids long. V was shortened by 3 bases and J by 15 bases, with 21 bases between the two germline ends.

The sequenced sample consisted of peripheral blood. This clonotype was obtained from a man aged 50-60 years with acute or convalescent COVID-19. The rearrangement joins TRBV30 to TRBJ1-6; D is perhaps TRBD1 (5 bases). The CDR3 nucleotides are TGTGCCTGGAGGGGAGCGGGGGTCTCTGGTTACCTCCACTTT. It yields the protein CAWRGAGVSGYLHF.